Here is one T cell receptor beta chain with its context. With V trimmed by 5 bases and J by 11 bases, 8 bases remained unmatched. Germline CDR1 is SGHVS and CDR2 is FQNEAQ. The CDR3 spans 12 residues. One entry per CDR3 protein results from TCRdb running MiXCR on the RT-PCR reads. The sample includes approximately 410,000 distinct CDR3 sequences, roughly 16% seen only once; the top ten take around 7.2%. The data are from a study of patients and donors after allogeneic stem cell transplantation. The sample consisted of blood, either unsorted or a sorted T cell fraction (not recorded which). The genes are TRBV7-8 and TRBJ1-1; 7 nucleotides align to TRBD1. The TCR was taken from a human donor who was either an allogeneic HSCT recipient or a stem cell or donor lymphocyte infusion donor (not recorded which). It is not recorded whose cells these are; they may come from a transplant donor. CDR3 amino acids: CASSANRGIAFF. DNA for the CDR3: TGTGCCAGCAGCGCCAACAGGGGAATCGCTTTCTTT.